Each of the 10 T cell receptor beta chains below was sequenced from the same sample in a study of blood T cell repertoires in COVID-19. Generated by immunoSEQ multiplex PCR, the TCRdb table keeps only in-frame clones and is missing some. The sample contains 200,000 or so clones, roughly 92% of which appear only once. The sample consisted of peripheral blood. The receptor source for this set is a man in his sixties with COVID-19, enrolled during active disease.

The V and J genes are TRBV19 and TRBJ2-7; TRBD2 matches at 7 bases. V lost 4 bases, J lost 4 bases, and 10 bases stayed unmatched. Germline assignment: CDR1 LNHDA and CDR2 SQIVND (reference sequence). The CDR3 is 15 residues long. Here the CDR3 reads CASSNVGGPSYEQYF. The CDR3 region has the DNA TGTGCCAGTAGTAATGTGGGAGGGCCTTCTTACGAGCAGTACTTC.

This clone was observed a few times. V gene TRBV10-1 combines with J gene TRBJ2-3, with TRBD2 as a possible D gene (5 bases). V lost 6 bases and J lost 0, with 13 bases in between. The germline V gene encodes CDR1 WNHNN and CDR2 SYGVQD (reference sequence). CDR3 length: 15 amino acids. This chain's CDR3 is CASRSGAASTDTQYF. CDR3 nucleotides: TGCGCCAGCAGAAGCGGAGCTGCTAGCACAGATACGCAGTATTTT.

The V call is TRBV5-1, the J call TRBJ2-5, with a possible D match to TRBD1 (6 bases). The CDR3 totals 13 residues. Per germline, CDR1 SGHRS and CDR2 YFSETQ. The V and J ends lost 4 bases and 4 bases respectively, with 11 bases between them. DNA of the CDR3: TGCGCCAGCAGCACAGGGTCGGGAGAGACCCAGTACTTC. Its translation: CASSTGSGETQYF.

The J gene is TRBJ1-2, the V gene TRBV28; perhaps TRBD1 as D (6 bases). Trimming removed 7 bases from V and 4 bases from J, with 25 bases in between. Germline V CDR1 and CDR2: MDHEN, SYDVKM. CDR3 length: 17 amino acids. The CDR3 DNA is TGTGCCAGCACCGAGAGGGGCCGACAGGTGAAGTCCTATGGCTACACCTTC. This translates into CASTERGRQVKSYGYTF.

In DNA form, the CDR3 reads TGTGCCACCAACCCGGACAGGGTACGCGGCTACACCTTC. Translation gives CATNPDRVRGYTF. V and J are TRBV15 and TRBJ1-2; TRBD1 matches at 8 bases. The CDR3 loop spans 13 amino acids. CDR1 is LNHNV, CDR2 YYDKDF, per germline (reference sequence). The J segment lost 8 bases and the V segment lost 7 bases, leaving 9 bases of the junction unmatched.

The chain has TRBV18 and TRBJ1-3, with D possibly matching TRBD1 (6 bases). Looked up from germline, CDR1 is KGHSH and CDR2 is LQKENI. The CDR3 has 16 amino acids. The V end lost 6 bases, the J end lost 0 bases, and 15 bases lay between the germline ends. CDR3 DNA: TGTGCCAGCTCGTCGGACAGAATCCGCTCTGGAAACACCATATATTTT. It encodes CASSSDRIRSGNTIYF.

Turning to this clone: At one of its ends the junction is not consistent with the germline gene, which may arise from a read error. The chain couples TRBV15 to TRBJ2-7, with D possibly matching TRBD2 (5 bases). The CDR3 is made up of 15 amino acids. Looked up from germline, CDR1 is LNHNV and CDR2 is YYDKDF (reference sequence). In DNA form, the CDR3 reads TGTGCCACCAGCAGAGATCTGGCTAGCTCCCACGAGCAGTACTTC. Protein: CATSRDLASSHEQYF.

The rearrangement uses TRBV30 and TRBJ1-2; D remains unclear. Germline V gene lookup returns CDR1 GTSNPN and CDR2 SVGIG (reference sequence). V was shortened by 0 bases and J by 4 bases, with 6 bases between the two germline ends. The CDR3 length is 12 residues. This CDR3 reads CAWSVALYGYTF. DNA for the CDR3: TGTGCCTGGAGTGTGGCCCTCTATGGCTACACCTTC.

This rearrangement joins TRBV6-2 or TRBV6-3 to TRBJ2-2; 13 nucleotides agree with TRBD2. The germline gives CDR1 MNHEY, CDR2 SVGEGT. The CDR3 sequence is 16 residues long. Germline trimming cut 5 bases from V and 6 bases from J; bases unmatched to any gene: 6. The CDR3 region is CASSPGLAGVPGELFF. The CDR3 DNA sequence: TGTGCCAGCAGTCCCGGACTAGCGGGAGTTCCCGGGGAGCTGTTTTTT.

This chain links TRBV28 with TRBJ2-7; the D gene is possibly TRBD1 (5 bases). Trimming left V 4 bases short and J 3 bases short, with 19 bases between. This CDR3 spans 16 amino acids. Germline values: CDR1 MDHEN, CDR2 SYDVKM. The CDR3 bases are TGTGCCAGCAGTTCCTACGGTTCAGGGAAGGGCTACGAGCAGTACTTC. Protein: CASSSYGSGKGYEQYF.